Listed below are T cell receptor beta chains from one sample, sequenced in a study of T cells in Graves' hyperthyroidism and ophthalmopathy. TCRdb re-analysed the multiplex PCR reads in MiXCR, keeping a single row per CDR3 protein. The sample carries about 770,000 distinct CDR3 sequences, about 17% recorded once. Sequencing used blood. The source of these receptors is a woman aged 45-59 years with Graves' hyperthyroidism that later progressed to Graves' ophthalmopathy. Both conserved end residues are part of each CDR3. The D gene is left open where the match is weak. The size entry is marked missing in some rows and otherwise reads once, few, many or a size class.

j_gene | v_gene | abundance | d_gene | CDR3aa | CDR3nt
TRBJ1-1 | TRBV30 | few | . | CAWSVRGYNTEAFF | TGTGCCTGGAGTGTACGGGGGTATAACACTGAAGCTTTCTTT
TRBJ1-6 | TRBV7-8 | many | . | CASSLDRIGLHF | TGTGCCAGCAGCTTGGACCGTATAGGACTCCACTTT
TRBJ2-1 | TRBV7-9 | many | . | CASSLVEGYDEQFF | TGTGCCAGCAGCTTAGTTGAGGGGTACGATGAGCAGTTCTTC
TRBJ2-7 | TRBV12-3/TRBV12-4 | many | TRBD1 | CASVRTGETYEQYF | TGTGCCAGCGTACGGACAGGGGAGACTTACGAGCAGTACTTC
TRBJ2-1 | TRBV6-1 | many | TRBD2 | CASSPPGLAGGLSSYNEQFF | TGTGCCAGCAGTCCCCCGGGACTAGCGGGGGGACTTAGCTCCTACAATGAGCAGTTCTTC
TRBJ2-3 | TRBV2 | few | . | CAGSEGGGVSTDTQYF | TGTGCCGGCAGTGAAGGGGGGGGGGTAAGCACAGATACGCAGTATTTT
TRBJ1-5 | TRBV12-3/TRBV12-4 | many | . | CASTSRVSNQPQHF | TGTGCCAGCACCTCTCGGGTGAGCAATCAGCCCCAGCATTTT
TRBJ2-3 | TRBV20-1 | . | TRBD2 | CSATTGTSDDTQYF | TGCAGTGCTACGACCGGGACTAGCGATGATACGCAGTATTTT
TRBJ1-4 | TRBV7-2 | . | TRBD1 | CASADRVNEKLFF | TGTGCCTCTGCGGACAGGGTTAATGAAAAACTGTTTTTT
TRBJ1-2 | TRBV6-5 | . | . | CASSYSQSSLGYGYTF | TGTGCCAGCAGTTACTCACAGTCCTCTCTTGGCTATGGCTACACCTTC
TRBJ1-2 | TRBV7-9 | . | . | CASSLLLNYGYTF | TGTGCCAGCAGCTTGCTTCTTAACTATGGCTACACCTTC
TRBJ2-3 | TRBV12-3/TRBV12-4 | . | . | CASSPGSVRTDTQYF | TGTGCCAGCAGTCCAGGATCGGTCCGGACAGATACGCAGTATTTT
TRBJ1-1 | TRBV19 | . | . | CASSMISGEMNTEAFF | TGTGCCAGTAGTATGATCTCGGGCGAAATGAACACTGAAGCTTTCTTT
TRBJ2-2 | TRBV7-9 | . | TRBD1 | CASSTPSGQGTTNTGELFF | TGTGCCAGCAGCACGCCGAGTGGACAGGGGACTACGAACACCGGGGAGCTGTTTTTT
TRBJ2-2 | TRBV27 | . | . | CASTLIGGNTGELFF | TGTGCCAGCACCCTTATCGGTGGGAACACCGGGGAGCTGTTTTTT
TRBJ2-1 | TRBV24-1 | few | TRBD1 | CATSDAGGLGGGNEQFF | TGTGCCACCAGTGATGCAGGGGGCTTAGGAGGCGGGAATGAGCAGTTCTTC
TRBJ1-1 | TRBV20-1 | . | . | CSASDFLGAFF | TGCAGTGCTTCGGACTTTCTGGGAGCTTTCTTT
TRBJ2-1 | TRBV25-1 | few | . | CASSESKGRYNEQFF | TGTGCCAGCAGTGAATCAAAAGGCAGGTACAATGAGCAGTTCTTC
TRBJ1-5 | TRBV6-1 | few | TRBD1 | CASRTGQDNQPQHF | TGTGCCAGCAGAACGGGACAGGACAATCAGCCCCAGCATTTT
TRBJ2-7 | TRBV6-1 | . | TRBD1 | CASRSPRTGETYEQYF | TGTGCCAGCAGATCTCCCCGGACAGGGGAAACCTACGAGCAGTACTTC
TRBJ1-2 | TRBV11-2 | many | . | CASSPPGGRGYTF | TGTGCCAGCAGCCCACCCGGAGGTCGTGGCTACACCTTC
TRBJ2-2 | TRBV24-1 | . | TRBD1 | CATSDNRGFRTGELFF | TGTGCCACCAGTGACAACAGGGGTTTCCGCACCGGGGAGCTGTTTTTT
TRBJ1-1 | TRBV7-2 | many | TRBD1 | CASSPTGTAAFF | TGTGCCAGCAGCCCTACCGGGACAGCAGCTTTCTTT
TRBJ2-1 | TRBV7-9 | . | TRBD1 | CASSLQGVHNEQFF | TGTGCTAGCAGCCTCCAGGGGGTCCACAATGAGCAGTTCTTC
TRBJ1-1 | TRBV2 | many | TRBD1 | CASEERGREDTEAFF | TGTGCCAGCGAGGAGAGGGGGCGCGAGGATACTGAAGCTTTCTTT
TRBJ2-3 | TRBV11-3 | many | . | CASSERTLTDTQYF | TGTGCCAGCAGCGAACGGACTCTAACAGATACGCAGTATTTT
TRBJ2-1 | TRBV11-2 | many | TRBD1 | CASSLVAGQGPNEQFF | TGTGCCAGCAGCTTAGTGGCGGGACAGGGGCCCAATGAGCAGTTCTTC
TRBJ2-1 | TRBV12-3/TRBV12-4 | many | TRBD2 | CASSLARGAGGGYNEQFF | TGTGCCAGCAGTTTAGCCCGGGGAGCGGGGGGGGGATACAATGAGCAGTTCTTC
TRBJ2-3 | TRBV12-3/TRBV12-4 | . | . | CASSRGGNRPDTQYF | TGTGCCAGCAGCAGGGGGGGGAACCGACCAGATACGCAGTATTTT
TRBJ2-3 | TRBV20-1 | few | . | CSARGSMDTQYF | TGCAGTGCTAGAGGAAGCATGGATACGCAGTATTTT
TRBJ2-3 | TRBV20-1 | many | TRBD2 | CSALRTSGGTSTDTQYF | TGCAGTGCTTTACGGACTAGCGGGGGAACTAGCACAGATACGCAGTATTTT
TRBJ2-3 | TRBV6-1 | many | . | CASSPGRTDTQYF | TGCGCCAGCAGCCCGGGCCGCACAGATACGCAGTATTTT
TRBJ1-2 | TRBV20-1 | few | . | CSASGGDSYGYTF | TGCAGTGCTAGCGGCGGGGACTCCTATGGCTACACCTTC
TRBJ1-4 | TRBV3-1 | . | . | CASSQGSWAGEKLFF | TGTGCCAGCAGCCAAGGATCGTGGGCAGGGGAAAAACTGTTTTTT
TRBJ1-5 | TRBV12-3/TRBV12-4 | many | TRBD1 | CASSTDRVYSNQPQHF | TGTGCCAGCAGCACGGACAGGGTGTATAGCAATCAGCCCCAGCATTTT
TRBJ2-1 | TRBV14 | few | TRBD1 | CASSLLRGQGDNEQFF | TGTGCCAGCAGCCTCCTTCGGGGACAGGGTGACAATGAGCAGTTCTTC
TRBJ2-1 | TRBV7-3 | . | TRBD2 | CASSLKGGVAGGPSPYNEQFF | TGTGCCAGCAGCTTAAAAGGTGGGGTAGCGGGGGGGCCGAGCCCCTACAATGAGCAGTTCTTC
TRBJ2-7 | TRBV2 | many | . | CASRQGSYEQYF | TGTGCCAGCAGGCAAGGATCCTACGAGCAGTACTTC
TRBJ1-3 | TRBV6-1 | . | TRBD1 | CASGRGQGVPLGNTIYF | TGTGCCAGCGGTCGGGGACAGGGGGTACCTCTGGGAAACACCATATATTTT
TRBJ1-2 | TRBV30 | . | TRBD1 | CAWSPDRYQGYTF | TGTGCCTGGAGTCCGGACAGGTATCAGGGCTACACCTTC
TRBJ2-3 | TRBV6-1 | few | TRBD2 | CASLKAGGFFSTDTQYF | TGTGCCAGCCTCAAAGCGGGGGGATTTTTTAGCACAGATACGCAGTATTTT
TRBJ1-5 | TRBV10-3 | many | TRBD1 | CAISESRGRSSSNQPQHF | TGTGCCATCAGTGAGTCGAGGGGGCGAAGTAGTAGCAATCAGCCCCAGCATTTT
TRBJ2-1 | TRBV3-1 | . | . | CASSQDRAAYARNEQFF | TGTGCCAGCAGCCAAGATCGTGCAGCCTACGCTCGCAATGAGCAGTTCTTC
TRBJ2-5 | TRBV6-6 | . | . | CASSYDRKTQYF | TGTGCCAGCAGTTACGATCGGAAGACCCAGTACTTC
TRBJ2-3 | TRBV6-2/TRBV6-3 | . | TRBD1 | CASSPISRTGGTDTQYF | TGTGCCAGCAGTCCGATATCGCGGACAGGGGGAACAGATACGCAGTATTTT
TRBJ2-2 | TRBV11-2 | . | . | CASSHRDSLPGELFF | TGCGCCAGCAGCCACCGGGACTCTTTACCCGGGGAGCTGTTTTTT
TRBJ2-3 | TRBV20-1 | few | . | CSAQYLAGTTDTQYF | TGCAGTGCTCAATACCTGGCGGGGACGACAGATACGCAGTATTTT
TRBJ2-5 | TRBV11-2 | few | . | CASSSRSGGMETQYF | TGTGCCAGCAGCTCCCGTTCAGGGGGGATGGAGACCCAGTACTTC
TRBJ2-7 | TRBV15 | . | . | CATSRYGQGRSEQYF | TGTGCCACCAGCAGATACGGGCAGGGACGAAGCGAGCAGTACTTC
TRBJ2-2 | TRBV30 | few | TRBD2 | CAWSGGLAGPWTGELFF | TGTGCCTGGAGTGGGGGACTAGCGGGGCCCTGGACCGGGGAGCTGTTTTTT
TRBJ2-5 | TRBV11-2 | many | . | CASSSLGGAETQYF | TGTGCCAGCAGCTCCCTAGGGGGAGCCGAGACCCAGTACTTC
TRBJ1-2 | TRBV6-6 | many | . | CASSYSKGVHGYTF | TGTGCCAGCAGTTACTCGAAAGGGGTGCATGGCTACACCTTC